This TCR beta chain was captured in a study of blood T cell repertoires in COVID-19. Study-level background: Specimens from acute and convalescent COVID-19 originated in the United States, Italy and Spain. PBMCs, B-cell-depleted T cells, or T cells were the source of the cDNA or gDNA that made up the material.

Germline CDR1 is MNHEY and CDR2 is SVGAGI. The CDR3 covers 14 residues. V was shortened by 8 bases and J by 2 bases, with 12 bases between the two germline ends. The authors' processing: Estimates of nucleated cell counts were drawn from the amplification of reference gene primers. Produced via immunoSEQ multiplex PCR; TCRdb's table is partial and in-frame only. V, J and clone size were drawn from that table, and D and trimming were deduced from the DNA. The sample comprises 110,000 or so clones, less than 75% of which are singletons, and about 1.8% rests with the top ten. The clonotype was recovered from a woman in her 40s with acute or convalescent COVID-19. Sequenced sample: peripheral blood. The rearrangement uses TRBV6-5 and TRBJ2-2; perhaps TRBD1 as D (6 bases). CDR3 amino acids: CASAKGGNTGELFF. The DNA for the CDR3 is TGTGCCAGCGCCAAAGGGGGAAACACCGGGGAGCTGTTTTTT.